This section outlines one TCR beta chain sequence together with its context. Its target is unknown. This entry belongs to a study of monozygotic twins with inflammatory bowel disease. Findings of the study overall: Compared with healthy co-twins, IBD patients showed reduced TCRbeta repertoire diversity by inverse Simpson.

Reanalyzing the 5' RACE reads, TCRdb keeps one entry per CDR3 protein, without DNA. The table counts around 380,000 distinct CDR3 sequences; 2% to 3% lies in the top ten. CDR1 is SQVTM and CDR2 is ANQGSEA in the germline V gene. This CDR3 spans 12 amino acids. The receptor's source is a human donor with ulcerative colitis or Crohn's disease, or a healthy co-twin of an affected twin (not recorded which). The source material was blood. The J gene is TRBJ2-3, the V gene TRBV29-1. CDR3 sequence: CSVDQVTDTQYF.